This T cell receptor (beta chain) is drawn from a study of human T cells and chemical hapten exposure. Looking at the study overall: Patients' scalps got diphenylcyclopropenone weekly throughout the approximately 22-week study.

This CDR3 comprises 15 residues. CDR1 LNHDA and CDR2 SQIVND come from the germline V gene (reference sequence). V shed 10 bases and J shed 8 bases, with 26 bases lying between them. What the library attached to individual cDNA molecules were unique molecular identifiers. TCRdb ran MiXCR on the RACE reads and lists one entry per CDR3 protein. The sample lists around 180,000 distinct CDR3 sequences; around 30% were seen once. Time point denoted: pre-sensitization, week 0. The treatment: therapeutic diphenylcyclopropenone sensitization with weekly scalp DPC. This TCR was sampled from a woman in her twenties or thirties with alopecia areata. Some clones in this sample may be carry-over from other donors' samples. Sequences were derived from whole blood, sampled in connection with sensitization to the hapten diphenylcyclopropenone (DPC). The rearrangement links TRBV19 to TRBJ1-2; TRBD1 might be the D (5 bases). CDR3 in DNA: TGTGCCACCTCCAGGTCCCGACACCTCCAGGGAGGCTACACCTTC. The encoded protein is CATSRSRHLQGGYTF.